The clone carrying this TCR beta chain has more than one count but fewer than ten. Its matching antigen is unknown. This sample is part of a study of cytotoxic CD8 clonotypes in ibrutinib-treated CLL. This table comes from immunoSEQ multiplex PCR, and its TCRdb copy is limited to in-frame clones, with some not included. Of some 58,000 clones in the sample, about 72% were seen once. Overall study results and limits: Contraction or stability on treatment was seen for public clonotypes, which were uncommon. A rise in clonality was seen at ibrutinib response, and a fall back toward baseline was seen at progression.

This CDR3 has 14 amino acids. Germline V CDR1 and CDR2: SEHNR, FQNEAQ (reference sequence). With 4 bases clipped from V and 1 base from J, the junction kept 3 bases outside the gene matches. This clonotype originated in a human donor with chronic lymphocytic leukemia. Material: PBMCs, obtained after 12 months of ibrutinib treatment. The chain carries TRBV7-9 and TRBJ1-2, with TRBD1 matching over 7 bases. For the CDR3, the DNA is TGTGCCAGCAGCTCGGACAGGATTAACTATGGCTACACCTTC. Translating it yields CASSSDRINYGYTF.